Below, 14 T cell receptor beta chains from the same sample are listed, as sequenced in a study of PD-L1 blockade in urothelial cancer (dated by TCRdb to about 2017). The library relied on the immunoSEQ multiplex PCR assay. Entries here come from immuneACCESS through TCRdb and include only in-frame sequences with V and J called. Some clones fail to appear in such tables; in the studies checked, an unresolved V gene covers under half of the shortfall, and the cause of the remainder is unknown. The sample data list some 60,000 clones, and about 86% of these were observed just once. The ten largest clones take up roughly 2.9% of the sample. The source material was PBMCs, sampled around atezolizumab (anti-PD-L1) treatment. The source is a man aged 50 to 60 with urothelial cancer.

The rearrangement joins TRBV5-4 to TRBJ2-7; perhaps TRBD1 as D (6 bases). There are 14 residues in the CDR3. Germline V gene sequence: CDR1 SGHNT, CDR2 YYREEE (reference sequence). V was cut by 3 bases and J by 0 bases, with 10 bases left in between. The chain's CDR3 is CASSSSDSSYEQYF. The CDR3 bases are TGTGCCAGCAGCTCATCGGACAGCTCCTACGAGCAGTACTTC.

The J gene is TRBJ1-4, the V gene TRBV7-2; a possible D gene is TRBD1 (6 bases). Germline assignment: CDR1 SGHTA and CDR2 FQGNSA. CDR3 length: 17 amino acids. The V end was cut by 5 bases, the J end by 1 base, with 17 bases between. The CDR3 here is CASSPERGLGTNEKLFF. The CDR3, as DNA: TGTGCCAGCAGCCCAGAGAGGGGGTTAGGAACTAATGAAAAACTGTTTTTT. Together with reference TRBV7-2 and TRBJ1-4, the CDR3 gives the full variable domain: GAGVSQSPSNKVTEKGKDVELRCDPISGHTALYWYRQSLGQGLEFLIYFQGNSAPDKSGLPSDRFSAERTGGSVSTLTIQRTQQEDSAVYLCASSPERGLGTNEKLFFGSGTQLSVL.

The J gene is TRBJ2-1, the V gene TRBV18, with TRBD2 identical over 12 bases. Germline lookup yields CDR1 KGHSH and CDR2 LQKENI. Losses at the gene ends were 5 bases for V and 6 bases for J; bases not matched to a gene: 5. The CDR3 loop spans 15 amino acids. CDR3 in DNA: TGTGCCAGCTCAATAACTAGCGGGAGGATCAATGAGCAGTTCTTC. It is translated as CASSITSGRINEQFF.

The J gene is TRBJ2-2, the V gene TRBV18, with TRBD2 matching over 7 bases. V was clipped by 5 bases and J by 6 bases; unmatched bases: 9. Germline lookup yields CDR1 KGHSH and CDR2 LQKENI. The CDR3 is 15 residues long. CDR3 protein: CASSLRGGSAGELFF. CDR3 DNA sequence: TGTGCCAGCTCATTACGGGGCGGGAGCGCCGGGGAGCTGTTTTTT.

This rearrangement joins TRBV19 to TRBJ1-4, with 10 nucleotides matching TRBD1. The V gene's germline CDR1 is LNHDA and CDR2 SQIVND (reference sequence). There are 14 residues in the CDR3. V lost 6 bases to trimming and J lost 7 bases; unmatched junction nucleotides: 5. The DNA for the CDR3 is TGTGCCAGTAGGGGACAGGGGTATACTGAAAAACTGTTTTTT. The encoded protein is CASRGQGYTEKLFF.

Only one count was recorded for this clone. The rearrangement joins TRBV7-3 to TRBJ2-3; perhaps TRBD1 as D (7 bases). Germline V lookup: CDR1 SGHTA, CDR2 FQGTGA. This CDR3 region has 14 residues. Trimming left V 4 bases short and J 5 bases short, with 13 bases between. DNA of the CDR3: TGTGCCAGCAGCTCAGGGGGGACGATAGATACGCAGTATTTT. It codes for CASSSGGTIDTQYF.

The V gene is TRBV4-1, the J gene TRBJ2-7; 14 bases line up with TRBD2. V gave up 4 bases and J gave up 2 bases; unmatched junction bases: 7. Germline values: CDR1 MGHRA, CDR2 YSYEKL. The CDR3 has 17 residues. The CDR3 DNA follows: TGCGCCAGCAGCCGGTCCGGGACTAGCGGGAGTCCCTACGAGCAGTACTTC. Translation: CASSRSGTSGSPYEQYF.

The V call is TRBV28, the J call TRBJ1-2; 9 nucleotides agree with TRBD1. Germline V lookup: CDR1 MDHEN, CDR2 SYDVKM. The ends lost 6 bases at V and 8 bases at J; junction bases unmatched: 16. CDR3 length: 16 amino acids. The CDR3 loop is CASSPTGGPFWGGYTF. CDR3 DNA: TGTGCCAGCAGCCCGACAGGGGGACCATTTTGGGGCGGCTACACCTTC.

The rearrangement joins TRBV18 to TRBJ2-7; D might be TRBD2 (6 bases). Germline V gene lookup returns CDR1 KGHSH and CDR2 LQKENI. V gave up 3 bases and J gave up 5 bases, with 14 bases separating them. The CDR3 length is 14 residues. Here the CDR3 reads CASSPGGFVDEQYF. The CDR3 DNA reads as TGTGCCAGCTCACCCGGGGGTTTCGTCGACGAGCAGTACTTC. The full variable domain, in which reference TRBV18 and TRBJ2-7 provide the parts outside the CDR3, is NAGVMQNPRHLVRRRGQEARLRCSPMKGHSHVYWYRQLPEEGLKFMVYLQKENIIDESGMPKERFSAEFPKEGPSILRIQQVVRGDSAAYFCASSPGGFVDEQYFGPGTRLTVT.

The chain has TRBV28 and TRBJ2-3, with D uncertain. V lost 3 bases and J lost 0, with 7 bases in between. Per the germline V gene, CDR1 is MDHEN and CDR2 is SYDVKM. This CDR3 spans 14 amino acids. The CDR3 coding sequence is TGTGCCAGCAGTTTCGGCGGAAGCACAGATACGCAGTATTTT. Its protein is CASSFGGSTDTQYF.

V and J are TRBV6-1 and TRBJ2-7, with 8 bases matching TRBD1. The CDR3 spans 13 residues. The ends lost 8 bases at V and 6 bases at J; junction bases unmatched: 9. Germline V gives CDR1 MNHNS, CDR2 SASEGT. The CDR3 nucleotides are TGTGCCAGCGGGTGGACAGGGTTCGGCGAGCAGTACTTC. Translation gives CASGWTGFGEQYF.

This clone showed up just a few times. The genes are TRBV5-1 and TRBJ2-2; tentative D call: TRBD1 (6 bases). V dropped 3 bases and J dropped 1 base, with 13 bases sitting between them. The germline gives CDR1 SGHRS, CDR2 YFSETQ. This CDR3 contains 16 residues. The CDR3 DNA is TGCGCCAGCAGCTGGCAGGGGCTGGGGAACACCGGGGAGCTGTTTTTT. Its translation: CASSWQGLGNTGELFF.

The CDR3: CASSVHAGYEQYF. The CDR3 DNA is TGTGCCAGCAGCGTACACGCGGGCTACGAGCAGTACTTC. The chain recombines TRBV9 with TRBJ2-7, with D tentatively TRBD2 (5 bases). V lost 1 base, J lost 3 bases, and 8 bases lay in between. The CDR3 is 13 residues long. Germline V gene sequence: CDR1 SGDLS, CDR2 YYNGEE.

The chain uses TRBV5-1 and TRBJ2-7; the match to TRBD2 covers 12 bases. The CDR3 is made up of 15 amino acids. V lost 5 bases, J lost 6 bases, and 9 bases stayed unmatched. Germline V gives CDR1 SGHRS, CDR2 YFSETQ. The CDR3 DNA follows: TGCGCCAGCAGATCCCCTAGCGGGAGGGCCGGCGAGCAGTACTTC. As protein: CASRSPSGRAGEQYF.